Included here is one T cell receptor beta chain sequence, with context. The sample originates from a study of T cell changes during pregnancy in multiple sclerosis. CDR3 size: 16 residues. Germline V gene data show CDR1 as SGDLS and CDR2 as YYNGEE. V shed 0 bases and J shed 3 bases, with 12 bases lying between them. Some clones are missing from TCRdb's copy, which holds only in-frame ones; the method was immunoSEQ multiplex PCR. The sample has approximately 110,000 clones; approximately 90% are singletons. This sequence joins TRBV9 and TRBJ2-2; TRBD1 might be the D (7 bases). Sample: peripheral blood, taken after pregnancy. This TCR came from a female donor with multiple sclerosis, enrolled in a pregnancy study. For the CDR3, the DNA is TGTGCCAGCAGCGTAGGCGGAGGGACAGACACCGGGGAGCTGTTTTTT. Translated, it gives CASSVGGGTDTGELFF.